Each of the 16 T cell receptor beta chains below was sequenced from the same sample in a study of blood T cell repertoires in COVID-19. Produced via immunoSEQ multiplex PCR; TCRdb's table is partial and in-frame only. Of about 240,000 clones listed, more than 85% are singletons. The sample consisted of PBMCs or T cells enriched from blood (not recorded which). Every receptor here comes from a woman aged 25 to 39 who had recovered from COVID-19.

The chain combines TRBV24-1 with TRBJ2-7; weak D call: TRBD1 (6 bases). Trimming took 11 bases from V and 0 from J, leaving 16 bases between them. Germline loops: CDR1 KGHDR, CDR2 SFDVKD. The CDR3 has 14 residues. The CDR3 bases are TGTGCCAGCTGCGGACAGCAATCCTCCTACGAGCAGTACTTC. Residues: CASCGQQSSYEQYF.

This clone has just one count. The chain couples TRBV29-1 to TRBJ2-7; 8 positions match TRBD1. The CDR3 has 16 amino acids. The ends lost 0 bases at V and 3 bases at J; junction bases unmatched: 10. The germline V gene encodes CDR1 SQVTM and CDR2 ANQGSEA. CDR3 in amino acids: CSVEDLGQGMNYEQYF. CDR3 bases: TGCAGCGTTGAAGATCTCGGACAGGGTATGAACTACGAGCAGTACTTC.

The chain employs TRBV18 and TRBJ2-1; D remains unclear. The CDR3 runs 14 residues. Germline-derived CDR1 and CDR2 are KGHSH and LQKENI. Trimming stripped 0 bases from V and 2 bases from J, with 5 bases between. This CDR3 is CASSPPTTYNEQFF. In nucleotides, the CDR3 is TGTGCCAGCTCACCACCGACAACCTACAATGAGCAGTTCTTC.

The J gene is TRBJ1-2, the V gene TRBV7-2; D call uncertain. The CDR3 runs 16 residues. Trimming pared 5 bases from V and 7 bases from J, leaving 23 bases between. Germline V lookup: CDR1 SGHTA, CDR2 FQGNSA. The CDR3 is CASSPVLSRGIGGYTF. The CDR3 bases are TGTGCCAGCAGCCCAGTACTTAGTAGAGGGATCGGTGGCTACACCTTC.

The CDR3 loop is CASSYGGTNEKLFF. The CDR3 bases are TGTGCCAGCAGTTACGGGGGGACTAATGAAAAACTGTTTTTT. This rearrangement joins TRBV6-5 to TRBJ1-4, with D possibly matching TRBD1 (5 bases). The V gene's germline CDR1 is MNHEY and CDR2 SVGAGI. The CDR3 extends over 14 amino acids. V was shortened by 2 bases and J by 2 bases, with 6 bases between the two germline ends.

This chain links TRBV28 with TRBJ2-7; TRBD1 matches 8 bases. This CDR3 is built from 14 residues. CDR1 and CDR2 from the germline V gene are MDHEN and SYDVKM. The trim removed 2 bases at V and 2 bases at J, leaving 2 bases unmatched. CDR3 loop: CASSLADRAYEQYF. The DNA for the CDR3 is TGTGCCAGCAGTTTAGCGGACAGGGCCTACGAGCAGTACTTC.

This clone appeared a single time. J is TRBJ2-1 and V is TRBV10-2; 10 bases map to TRBD2. V lost 4 bases, J lost 7 bases, and 7 bases stayed unmatched. The CDR3 loop spans 15 amino acids. Germline CDR1 and CDR2: WSHSY and SAAADI. CDR3 nucleotides: TGCGCCAGCAGTGCAGCGGGAGGGTGGGTAAATGAGCAGTTCTTC. Translating gives CASSAAGGWVNEQFF.

The chain carries TRBV19 and TRBJ1-4; 8 bases match TRBD1. Losses at the gene ends were 5 bases for V and 8 bases for J; bases not matched to a gene: 4. Germline V lookup: CDR1 LNHDA, CDR2 SQIVND (reference sequence). The CDR3 length is 13 residues. The CDR3 sequence is CASSWTGREKLFF. The CDR3 DNA reads as TGTGCCAGTAGTTGGACAGGGCGCGAAAAACTGTTTTTT.

The chain recombines TRBV5-8 with TRBJ1-5; TRBD1 might be the D (5 bases). V was shortened by 0 bases and J by 1 base, with 14 bases between the two germline ends. Germline lookup yields CDR1 SGHTS and CDR2 YDEGEE. The CDR3 has 17 amino acids. CDR3 in DNA: TGTGCCAGCAGCTTGGTTTACGGGGGGGAGAGCAATCAGCCCCAGCATTTT. This codes for CASSLVYGGESNQPQHF.

The gene calls are TRBV9 and TRBJ2-7; weak D call: TRBD2 (6 bases). This CDR3 is built from 15 residues. CDR1 and CDR2 (germline): SGDLS, YYNGEE. Deletions cut 0 bases from V and 0 bases from J, with 10 bases between. The CDR3 DNA reads TGTGCCAGCAGCGTAGGACTAGAAGTCTCCTACGAGCAGTACTTC. It translates to CASSVGLEVSYEQYF.

About this clone itself: At one boundary the junction diverges from the germline segment, which might be a read error. The chain uses TRBV7-7 and TRBJ2-1, with D perhaps matching TRBD2 (5 bases). CDR3 length: 16 residues. The germline V gene encodes CDR1 SSHAT and CDR2 FNYEAQ (reference sequence). The DNA of the CDR3 is TGTGCTAGCAGCTTAAGTCCAAACCCCCGGAGGAATGAGCAGTTCTTC. Amino acid sequence: CASSLSPNPRRNEQFF.

This chain connects TRBV7-9 to TRBJ1-2, with 8 nucleotides matching TRBD1. Germline CDR1 is SEHNR and CDR2 is FQNEAQ (reference sequence). The junction had 4 bases not matched to a gene; V was cut back by 1 base and J by 0 bases. The CDR3 sequence is 16 residues long. Written as DNA, the CDR3 is TGTGCCAGCAGCTTAGAGAGGACAGGGACTAACTATGGCTACACCTTC. Protein product: CASSLERTGTNYGYTF.

This chain joins TRBV27 and TRBJ1-1; no clear D gene. With 2 bases removed from V and 0 bases from J, the gap between germline ends came to 7 bases. The V gene's germline CDR1 is MNHEY and CDR2 SMNVEV (reference sequence). CDR3 length: 14 amino acids. CDR3 residues: CASSLARVNTEAFF. Written as DNA, the CDR3 is TGTGCCAGCAGTTTAGCCCGAGTGAACACTGAAGCTTTCTTT.

This clone was seen a single time. The chain joins TRBV19 to TRBJ1-4; 8 positions match TRBD1. V lost 5 bases, J lost 5 bases, and 7 bases stayed unmatched. Germline V lookup: CDR1 LNHDA, CDR2 SQIVND (reference sequence). The CDR3 spans 15 residues. The DNA of the CDR3 is TGTGCCAGTAGTTTCCGACAGGGGAGAAATGAAAAACTGTTTTTT. It is translated as CASSFRQGRNEKLFF.

The chain joins TRBV19 to TRBJ1-1, with a weak D call TRBD1 (6 bases). Germline V gives CDR1 LNHDA, CDR2 SQIVND (reference sequence). The CDR3 runs to 14 residues. V lost 5 bases and J 0 bases, leaving 10 bases between the germline ends. This CDR3 reads CASSVGQMNTEAFF. CDR3 DNA sequence: TGTGCCAGTAGTGTTGGACAGATGAACACTGAAGCTTTCTTT.

The rearrangement joins TRBV6-5 to TRBJ2-1, with TRBD1 matching over 8 bases. The ends lost 7 bases at V and 2 bases at J; junction bases unmatched: 4. Germline V lookup: CDR1 MNHEY, CDR2 SVGAGI. The CDR3 consists of 14 residues. The CDR3 sequence: CASTRDRTYNEQFF. The CDR3 nucleotides read TGTGCCAGCACCCGGGACAGGACCTACAATGAGCAGTTCTTC.